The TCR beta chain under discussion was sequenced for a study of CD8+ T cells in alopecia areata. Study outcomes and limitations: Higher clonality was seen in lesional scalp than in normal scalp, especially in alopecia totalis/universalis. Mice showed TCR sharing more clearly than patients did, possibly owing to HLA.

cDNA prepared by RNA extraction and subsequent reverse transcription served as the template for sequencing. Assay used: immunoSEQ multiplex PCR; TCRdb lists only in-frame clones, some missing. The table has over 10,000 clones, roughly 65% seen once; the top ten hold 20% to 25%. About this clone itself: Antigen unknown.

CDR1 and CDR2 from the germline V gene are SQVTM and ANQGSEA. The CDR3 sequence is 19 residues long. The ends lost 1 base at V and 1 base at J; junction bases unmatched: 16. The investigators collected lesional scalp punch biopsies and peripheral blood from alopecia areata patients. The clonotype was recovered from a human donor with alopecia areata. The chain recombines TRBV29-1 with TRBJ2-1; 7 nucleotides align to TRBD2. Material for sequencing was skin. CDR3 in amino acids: CSVEGEWEGHGRSYNEQFF. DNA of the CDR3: TGCAGCGTTGAAGGGGAATGGGAGGGCCATGGTAGGTCCTACAATGAGCAGTTCTTC.